The clone carrying this TCR beta chain turned up a few times. The junction had 8 bases not matched to a gene; V was cut back by 4 bases and J by 3 bases. Germline lookup yields CDR1 SGHRS and CDR2 YFSETQ. The CDR3 extends over 16 amino acids. The data belong to a study of blood T cell repertoires in COVID-19. Study context: Samples representing acute and convalescent COVID-19 were sourced from the United States, Italy and Spain. Nucleic acid was either cDNA or gDNA, and it came from T cells, B-cell-depleted T cells, or PBMCs.

As handled by the study authors: Nucleated cell number was recorded as an estimate derived from reference gene primer amplification. Sequencing used immunoSEQ multiplex PCR; TCRdb keeps in-frame clones, though not all of them. The V and J calls and clone size come from that table; D and trimming were worked out from the DNA. The sample records some 120,000 clones, approximately 87% being singletons. The sample was peripheral blood. The chain joins TRBV5-1 to TRBJ2-1; TRBD2 agrees at 9 bases. The source of this sequence is a man aged 25-45 years with acute or convalescent COVID-19. The CDR3 bases are TGCGCCAGCAGCCTTTTAGCGGGAGAGGTCTACAATGAGCAGTTCTTC. It yields the protein CASSLLAGEVYNEQFF.